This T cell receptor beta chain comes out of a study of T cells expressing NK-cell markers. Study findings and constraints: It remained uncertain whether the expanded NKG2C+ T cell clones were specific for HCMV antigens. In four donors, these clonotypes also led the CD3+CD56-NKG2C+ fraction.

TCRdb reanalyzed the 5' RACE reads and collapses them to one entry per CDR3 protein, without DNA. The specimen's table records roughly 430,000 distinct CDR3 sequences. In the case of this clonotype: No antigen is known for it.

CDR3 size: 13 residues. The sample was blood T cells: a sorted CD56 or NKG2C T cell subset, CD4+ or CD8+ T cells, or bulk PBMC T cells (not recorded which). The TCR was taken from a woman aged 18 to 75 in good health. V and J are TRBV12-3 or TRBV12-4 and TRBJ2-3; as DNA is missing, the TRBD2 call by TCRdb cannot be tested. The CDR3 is CASSLRAGDTQYF.